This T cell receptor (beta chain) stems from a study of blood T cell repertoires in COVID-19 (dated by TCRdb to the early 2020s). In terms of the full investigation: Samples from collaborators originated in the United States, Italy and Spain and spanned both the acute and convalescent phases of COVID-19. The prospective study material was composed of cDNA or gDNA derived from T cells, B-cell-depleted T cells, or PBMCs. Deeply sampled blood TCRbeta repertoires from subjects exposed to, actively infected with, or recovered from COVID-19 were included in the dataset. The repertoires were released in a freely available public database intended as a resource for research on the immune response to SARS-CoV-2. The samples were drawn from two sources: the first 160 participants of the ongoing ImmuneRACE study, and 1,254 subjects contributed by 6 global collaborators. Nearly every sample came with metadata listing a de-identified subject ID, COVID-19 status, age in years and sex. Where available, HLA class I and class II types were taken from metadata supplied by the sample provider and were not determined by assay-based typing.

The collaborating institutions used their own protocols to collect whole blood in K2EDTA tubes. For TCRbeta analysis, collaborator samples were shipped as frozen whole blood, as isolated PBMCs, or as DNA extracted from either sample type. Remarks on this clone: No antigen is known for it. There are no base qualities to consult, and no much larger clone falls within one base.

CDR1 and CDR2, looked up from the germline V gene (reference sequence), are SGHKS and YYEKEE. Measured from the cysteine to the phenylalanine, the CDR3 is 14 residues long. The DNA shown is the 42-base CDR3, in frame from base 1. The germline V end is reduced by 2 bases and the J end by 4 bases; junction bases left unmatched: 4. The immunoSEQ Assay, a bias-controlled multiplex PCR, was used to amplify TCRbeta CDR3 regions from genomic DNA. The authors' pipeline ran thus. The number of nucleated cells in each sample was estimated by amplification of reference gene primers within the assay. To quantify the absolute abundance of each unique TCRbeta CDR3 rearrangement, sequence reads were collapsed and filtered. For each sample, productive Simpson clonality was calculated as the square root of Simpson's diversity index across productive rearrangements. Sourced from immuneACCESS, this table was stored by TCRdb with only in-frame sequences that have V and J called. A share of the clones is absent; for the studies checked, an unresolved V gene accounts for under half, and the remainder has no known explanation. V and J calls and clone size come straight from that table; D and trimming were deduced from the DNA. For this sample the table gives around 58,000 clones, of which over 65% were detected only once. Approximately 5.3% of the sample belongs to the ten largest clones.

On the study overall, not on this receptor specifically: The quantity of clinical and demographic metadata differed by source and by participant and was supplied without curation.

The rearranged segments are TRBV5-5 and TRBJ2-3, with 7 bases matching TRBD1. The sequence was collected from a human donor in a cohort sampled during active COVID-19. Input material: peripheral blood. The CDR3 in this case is CASSLQTGPDTQYF. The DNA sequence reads TGTGCCAGCAGCTTACAGACAGGGCCAGATACGCAGTATTTT.